This TCR beta chain was observed in a study of blood T cells in healthy people across ages. Germline CDR1 reads MNHEY; CDR2 reads SVGEGT. The length of the CDR3 is 16 residues. Together with a sample-barcoded 5' primer, a J-beta primer mix was included in a second PCR lasting roughly 6 to 12 cycles. TCRdb analysed the 5' RACE reads with MiXCR anew, one entry per CDR3 protein. Of 1.8 million or so distinct CDR3 sequences in the sample, around 40% were seen once. Material: blood. This TCR derives from a human donor in good health. The genes are TRBV6-2 or TRBV6-3 and TRBJ2-4; D is unclear. TRBJ2-7 explains the end of the DNA better; the J call may be wrong. As DNA, the CDR3 is TGTGCCAGCAGTTACACAGCCCCAGGATTCCCCTTCGAGCAGTACTTC. Translation: CASSYTAPGFPFEQYF.